Listed below are T cell receptor beta chains from one sample, sequenced in a study of cytotoxic CD8 clonotypes in ibrutinib-treated CLL. TCRdb keeps only in-frame clones here, not all; method: immunoSEQ multiplex PCR. The sample has roughly 300,000 clones; about 72% are singletons. This sample comprised PBMCs, obtained at disease progression, from a patient treated with ibrutinib. Source of these receptors: a human donor with chronic lymphocytic leukemia. Both conserved end residues are part of each CDR3. D genes are given only for firm matches. Only part of the rows carry a size: once, few, many, or a class if the clone is expanded.

J: TRBJ1-3
V: TRBV9
D: TRBD1
size: .
CDR3: CASSAWTGRNTIYF
DNA: TGTGCCAGCAGCGCCTGGACAGGGAGAAACACCATATATTTT

J: TRBJ1-1
V: TRBV6-1
D: .
size: .
CDR3: CASSEWQANTEAFF
DNA: TGTGCCAGCAGTGAGTGGCAGGCGAACACTGAAGCTTTCTTT

J: TRBJ2-5
V: TRBV2
D: .
size: .
CDR3: CASSDPLQETQYF
DNA: TGTGCCAGCAGTGACCCCCTCCAAGAGACCCAGTACTTC

J: TRBJ1-1
V: TRBV13
D: .
size: .
CDR3: CASSFRTVSTEAFF
DNA: TGTGCCAGCAGCTTTCGGACGGTGAGCACTGAAGCTTTCTTT

J: TRBJ2-7
V: TRBV9
D: TRBD2
size: .
CDR3: CASSLAGGVEQYF
DNA: TGTGCCAGCAGTTTAGCGGGGGGCGTGGAGCAGTACTTC

J: TRBJ2-7
V: TRBV5-1
D: TRBD1
size: .
CDR3: CASSLVTGGFHEQYF
DNA: TGCGCCAGCAGCTTGGTGACAGGGGGTTTCCACGAGCAGTACTTC

J: TRBJ2-3
V: TRBV19
D: .
size: .
CDR3: CASTYVYGDTQYF
DNA: TGTGCCAGTACCTACGTTTATGGAGATACGCAGTATTTT

J: TRBJ2-7
V: TRBV20-1
D: .
size: once
CDR3: CSARAGVEQYF
DNA: TGCAGTGCTAGAGCGGGAGTCGAGCAGTACTTC

J: TRBJ2-7
V: TRBV4-1
D: .
size: once
CDR3: CASSQEYSGNYEQYF
DNA: TGCGCCAGCAGCCAGGAATACTCCGGGAACTACGAGCAGTACTTC

J: TRBJ1-2
V: TRBV28
D: TRBD1
size: .
CDR3: CASSHRTGYAGYGYTF
DNA: TGTGCCAGCAGTCACCGGACAGGATATGCGGGGTATGGCTACACCTTC

J: TRBJ2-5
V: TRBV6-4
D: .
size: .
CDR3: CASSATVWETQYF
DNA: TGTGCCAGCAGTGCCACCGTCTGGGAGACCCAGTACTTC

J: TRBJ1-6
V: TRBV5-1
D: .
size: .
CDR3: CASSLEGGFGNSPLHF
DNA: TGCGCCAGCAGCTTGGAAGGGGGGTTTGGTAATTCACCCCTCCACTTT

J: TRBJ2-6
V: TRBV15
D: .
size: few
CDR3: CATSDGANVLTF
DNA: TGTGCCACCAGCGATGGGGCCAACGTCCTGACTTTC

J: TRBJ2-5
V: TRBV11-2
D: .
size: .
CDR3: CASSLDREETQYF
DNA: TGTGCCAGCAGCTTAGATCGGGAAGAGACCCAGTACTTC

J: TRBJ1-2
V: TRBV4-1
D: .
size: once
CDR3: CASSHTGLAGYTF
DNA: TGCGCCAGCAGCCACACGGGGCTTGCAGGCTACACCTTC

J: TRBJ1-6
V: TRBV15
D: TRBD1
size: .
CDR3: CATSRDRDNSPLHF
DNA: TGTGCCACCAGCAGGGACAGGGATAATTCACCCCTCCACTTT

J: TRBJ2-1
V: TRBV19
D: .
size: .
CDR3: CASSIGRGMSSYNEQFF
DNA: TGTGCCAGTAGTATAGGGAGAGGGATGAGCTCCTACAATGAGCAGTTCTTC

J: TRBJ2-1
V: TRBV27
D: .
size: .
CDR3: CASSPSGAGNEQFF
DNA: TGTGCCAGCAGTCCCTCGGGGGCAGGAAATGAGCAGTTCTTC

J: TRBJ2-7
V: TRBV6-1
D: TRBD1
size: .
CDR3: CAARVGTGLSYEQYF
DNA: TGTGCCGCGAGGGTGGGGACAGGGCTATCCTACGAGCAGTACTTC

J: TRBJ2-1
V: TRBV29-1
D: TRBD2
size: .
CDR3: CSVGLAGVWNNEQFF
DNA: TGCAGCGTTGGATTAGCGGGAGTTTGGAACAATGAGCAGTTCTTC

J: TRBJ2-5
V: TRBV7-3
D: TRBD1
size: few
CDR3: CASSSGQGGGETQYF
DNA: TGTGCCAGCAGCTCGGGACAGGGTGGGGGCGAGACCCAGTACTTC

J: TRBJ2-7
V: TRBV5-1
D: .
size: .
CDR3: CASSLRRDRAYEQYF
DNA: TGCGCCAGCAGCTTAAGGCGGGACAGAGCCTACGAGCAGTACTTC

J: TRBJ2-3
V: TRBV14
D: .
size: .
CDR3: CASSRRGSGHTDTQYF
DNA: TGTGCCAGCAGCCGGAGGGGATCTGGCCACACAGATACGCAGTATTTT

J: TRBJ1-6
V: TRBV18
D: TRBD1
size: once
CDR3: CASSPQGTGATNSPLHF
DNA: TGTGCCAGCTCACCACAGGGGACAGGGGCCACTAATTCACCCCTCCACTTT

J: TRBJ2-5
V: TRBV5-1
D: TRBD1
size: .
CDR3: CASRHDRGQQETQYF
DNA: TGCGCCAGCAGACACGACAGGGGGCAGCAAGAGACCCAGTACTTC

J: TRBJ1-2
V: TRBV5-6
D: TRBD1
size: few
CDR3: CASSPPQGGGYTF
DNA: TGTGCCAGCAGCCCACCTCAGGGGGGAGGCTACACCTTC

J: TRBJ2-7
V: TRBV28
D: .
size: .
CDR3: CASSFSGPYEQYF
DNA: TGTGCCAGCAGTTTTTCAGGGCCCTACGAGCAGTACTTC

J: TRBJ2-5
V: TRBV4-1
D: .
size: once
CDR3: CASRKIAVGQETQYF
DNA: TGCGCCAGCAGGAAAATAGCGGTGGGCCAAGAGACCCAGTACTTC

J: TRBJ1-1
V: TRBV19
D: .
size: few
CDR3: CASSMAGGTEAFF
DNA: TGTGCCAGTAGTATGGCGGGGGGCACTGAAGCTTTCTTT

J: TRBJ2-5
V: TRBV18
D: TRBD1
size: .
CDR3: CASSPHQGAQETQYF
DNA: TGTGCCAGCTCACCCCACCAGGGGGCCCAAGAGACCCAGTACTTC

J: TRBJ2-5
V: TRBV5-1
D: .
size: few
CDR3: CASRRGDWETQYF
DNA: TGCGCCAGCAGGAGGGGCGATTGGGAGACCCAGTACTTC

J: TRBJ1-5
V: TRBV23-1
D: TRBD1
size: .
CDR3: CASSQPDRGGGEPQHF
DNA: TGCGCCAGCAGTCAACCGGACAGGGGCGGGGGGGAGCCCCAGCATTTT

J: TRBJ1-1
V: TRBV29-1
D: .
size: once
CDR3: CSAKGTGKAFF
DNA: TGCAGCGCAAAGGGCACCGGGAAAGCTTTCTTT

J: TRBJ2-7
V: TRBV19
D: .
size: .
CDR3: CASTSDYYEQYF
DNA: TGTGCCAGTACTAGCGACTACTACGAGCAGTACTTC

J: TRBJ2-3
V: TRBV4-3
D: .
size: .
CDR3: CASSQDSTLTDTQYF
DNA: TGCGCCAGCAGCCAAGATAGCACCCTCACAGATACGCAGTATTTT

J: TRBJ2-5
V: TRBV7-9
D: .
size: .
CDR3: CASSLGGPETQYF
DNA: TGTGCCAGCAGCTTAGGAGGCCCAGAGACCCAGTACTTC

J: TRBJ1-2
V: TRBV5-1
D: .
size: few
CDR3: CASSPRTTNYGYTF
DNA: TGCGCCAGCAGCCCGAGGACAACCAACTATGGCTACACCTTC

J: TRBJ1-2
V: TRBV9
D: .
size: .
CDR3: CASSRTVTGYTF
DNA: TGTGCCAGCAGCCGGACAGTTACTGGCTACACCTTC

J: TRBJ1-2
V: TRBV18
D: .
size: .
CDR3: CASSPGPNIGYTF
DNA: TGTGCCAGCTCACCAGGGCCCAATATAGGCTACACCTTC

J: TRBJ1-1
V: TRBV10-1
D: TRBD1
size: .
CDR3: CASSRTGAEAFF
DNA: TGCGCCAGCAGCCGTACAGGGGCTGAAGCTTTCTTT

J: TRBJ2-7
V: TRBV2
D: .
size: once
CDR3: CASILGVSSYEQYF
DNA: TGTGCCAGCATTCTGGGGGTGTCCTCCTACGAGCAGTACTTC

J: TRBJ2-6
V: TRBV18
D: .
size: once
CDR3: CASSPVVWSSGANVLTF
DNA: TGTGCCAGCTCACCGGTTGTGTGGAGCTCTGGGGCCAACGTCCTGACTTTC